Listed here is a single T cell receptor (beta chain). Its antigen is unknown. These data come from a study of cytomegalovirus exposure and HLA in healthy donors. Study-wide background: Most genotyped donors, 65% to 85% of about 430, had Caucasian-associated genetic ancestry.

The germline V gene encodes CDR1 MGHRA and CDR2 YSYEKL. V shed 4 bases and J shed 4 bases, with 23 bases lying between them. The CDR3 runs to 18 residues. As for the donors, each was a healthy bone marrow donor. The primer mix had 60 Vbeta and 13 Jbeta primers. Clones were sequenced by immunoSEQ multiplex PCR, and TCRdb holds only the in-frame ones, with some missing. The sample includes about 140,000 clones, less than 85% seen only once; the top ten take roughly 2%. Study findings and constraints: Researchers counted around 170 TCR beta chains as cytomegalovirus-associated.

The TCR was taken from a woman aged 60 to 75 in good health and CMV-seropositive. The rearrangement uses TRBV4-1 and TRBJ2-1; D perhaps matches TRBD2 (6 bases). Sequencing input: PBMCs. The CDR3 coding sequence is TGCGCCAGCAGCCCCGCCGGGTCGTCGAGCGGGCTTTACAATGAGCAGTTCTTC. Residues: CASSPAGSSSGLYNEQFF.